What follows are 29 T cell receptor beta chains derived from one specimen sequenced in a study of regulatory T cells in long-lasting Graves disease. Time point specified: persistent/refractory GD, antithyroid drugs over 5 years with positive TRAb. TCR sequences were obtained from RNA taken from PBMCs. Combining iRepertoire HTBI primers with Arm-PCR of CDR3 regions, the authors built TCR beta libraries. TCRdb reprocessed the multiplex PCR reads via MiXCR and lists one record per CDR3 protein. Among hundreds of thousands of distinct CDR3 sequences, under 25% were seen once, and the ten largest hold around 13%. Source: peripheral blood mononuclear cells (PBMCs), taken when the disease was refractory, from a patient treated with antithyroid drugs. These receptors were obtained from a female donor with Graves disease.

This clonotype was detected only a few times. The chain uses TRBV20-1 and TRBJ2-7; 9 bases match TRBD2. There are 14 residues in the CDR3. Germline assignment: CDR1 DFQATT and CDR2 SNEGSKA (reference sequence). After removal of 5 bases from V and 0 bases from J, the junction contained 5 bases not matched to a gene. CDR3 in amino acids: CSAPRTSDSYEQYF. DNA for the CDR3: TGCAGTGCTCCCAGGACTAGCGACTCCTACGAGCAGTACTTC.

Ten or more counts support this clonotype. The chain recombines TRBV16 with TRBJ2-5; D is unresolved. The germline V and J ends were trimmed by 1 base and 8 bases, with 5 bases remaining between them. This CDR3 is 11 amino acids long. Germline assignment: CDR1 KGHSY and CDR2 FQNENV. The CDR3 here is CASSQWGTQYF. The CDR3, as DNA: TGTGCCAGCAGCCAATGGGGAACCCAGTACTTC.

This clonotype was seen a handful of times. The rearrangement uses TRBV6-1 and TRBJ1-6, with a possible D match to TRBD1 (6 bases). CDR1 and CDR2 (germline): MNHNS, SASEGT. V gave up 6 bases and J gave up 0 bases, with 24 bases separating them. The length of the CDR3 is 20 residues. The CDR3 region is CASRNRQESKWSSYNSPLHF. The CDR3 DNA sequence: TGTGCCAGCAGAAATCGACAGGAGAGCAAATGGAGCTCCTATAATTCACCCCTCCACTTT.

This clonotype was seen at least ten times. V is TRBV15 and J is TRBJ2-5; D possibly corresponds to TRBD2 (5 bases). V was clipped by 0 bases and J by 5 bases, with 13 bases between them. This CDR3 has 15 amino acids. CDR1 and CDR2 from the germline V gene are LNHNV and YYDKDF (reference sequence). The DNA for the CDR3 is TGTGCCACCAGCAGAGATCTGAGGGTGGGTGAGACCCAGTACTTC. Its translation is CATSRDLRVGETQYF.

This chain links TRBV5-1 with TRBJ1-1; D is unresolved. The CDR3 totals 15 residues. The germline V gene encodes CDR1 SGHRS and CDR2 YFSETQ. Trimming stripped 0 bases from V and 4 bases from J, with 13 bases between. The CDR3 is CASSLAWEGGTEAFF. DNA of the CDR3: TGCGCCAGCAGCTTGGCCTGGGAAGGAGGCACTGAAGCTTTCTTT.

This clonotype was seen only a few times. The rearrangement joins TRBV6-5 to TRBJ1-3; no clear D. This CDR3 is 15 amino acids long. Germline V gives CDR1 MNHEY, CDR2 SVGAGI. Trimming stripped 0 bases from V and 0 bases from J, with 6 bases between. CDR3 protein: CASSYSWDSGNTIYF. The CDR3 coding sequence is TGTGCCAGCAGTTACTCCTGGGACTCTGGAAACACCATATATTTT.

This clonotype turned up a few times. This chain joins TRBV6-1 and TRBJ1-5, with TRBD1 matching 8 bases. The CDR3 spans 14 residues. V dropped 5 bases and J dropped 5; count of bases not matched to a gene: 5. In germline, CDR1 is MNHNS, CDR2 SASEGT. The CDR3 DNA reads TGTGCCAGCAGTCGGGACAGGAGACATCAGCCCCAGCATTTT. It yields the protein CASSRDRRHQPQHF.

This clonotype was counted between two and nine times. The J gene is TRBJ2-7, the V gene TRBV7-3; D remains ambiguous. This CDR3 spans 15 amino acids. Germline V gene lookup returns CDR1 SGHTA and CDR2 FQGTGA. The V end was cut by 3 bases, the J end by 4 bases, with 16 bases between. CDR3 sequence reads: CASSFQPALLYEQYF. The CDR3 DNA is TGTGCCAGCAGCTTCCAACCCGCGTTACTTTACGAGCAGTACTTC. Full variable domain (remainder filled in from reference TRBV7-3 and TRBJ2-7): GAGVSQTPSNKVTEKGKYVELRCDPISGHTALYWYRQSLGQGPEFLIYFQGTGAADDSGLPNDRFFAVRPEGSVSTLKIQRTERGDSAVYLCASSFQPALLYEQYFGPGTRLTVT.

For this clonotype: This may stem from a read error, because a much larger clone lies one nucleotide away. The rearrangement links TRBV12-3 or TRBV12-4 to TRBJ1-1; 7 nucleotides agree with TRBD1. After removal of 8 bases from V and 1 base from J, the junction contained 4 bases not matched to a gene. CDR3 size: 13 residues. CDR3 region: CASGGQANTEAFF. Here the CDR3 DNA reads TGTGCCAGCGGTGGACAGGCGAACACTGAAGCTTTCTTT.

This clonotype was detected many times. The chain carries TRBV7-2 and TRBJ2-7; D not certain. The CDR3 is made up of 15 amino acids. Germline CDR1 SGHTA, CDR2 FQGNSA. Trimming pared 2 bases from V and 0 bases from J, leaving 11 bases between. The CDR3 spells CASSLKTLNSYEQYF. CDR3 bases: TGTGCCAGCAGCTTAAAGACACTTAACTCCTACGAGCAGTACTTC.

This clonotype was recorded a few times. The chain joins TRBV12-3 or TRBV12-4 to TRBJ2-1; 7 bases map to TRBD1. V trimming: 6 bases; J trimming: 2 bases; junction bases outside the gene matches: 10. The CDR3 consists of 16 residues. The CDR3 reads CASSPQGPTPYNEQFF. The DNA of the CDR3 is TGTGCCAGCAGCCCACAGGGGCCTACCCCCTACAATGAGCAGTTCTTC.

This clonotype was counted only a few times. This CDR3 reads CASNEGGSAYNEQFF. For the CDR3, the DNA is TGTGCCAGCAATGAGGGGGGGAGTGCCTACAATGAGCAGTTCTTC. The rearrangement links TRBV6-1 to TRBJ2-1; weak D call: TRBD2 (7 bases). With 7 bases removed from V and 2 bases from J, the gap between germline ends came to 15 bases. The CDR3 covers 15 residues. Germline V gives CDR1 MNHNS, CDR2 SASEGT.

About this clonotype: A much larger clone differs by one base, so this may be a read error. The rearrangement uses TRBV7-8 and TRBJ2-7; no clear D. V lost 0 bases to trimming and J lost 9 bases, with 9 bases between them. Germline V gene sequence: CDR1 SGHVS, CDR2 FQNEAQ. This CDR3 has 12 amino acids. The CDR3 reads CASSLAPDGQYF. CDR3 nucleotide sequence: TGTGCCAGCAGCTTAGCGCCGGACGGGCAGTACTTC.

This clonotype was observed a handful of times. The J gene is TRBJ1-1, the V gene TRBV5-5; 10 positions agree with TRBD1. Germline V lookup: CDR1 SGHKS, CDR2 YYEKEE (reference sequence). CDR3 length equals 15 residues. Trimming took 4 bases from V and 3 from J; bases not matched to a gene: 6. The CDR3 loop is CASSLGQGVYTEAFF. The CDR3 DNA reads as TGTGCCAGCAGCCTCGGACAGGGGGTATACACTGAAGCTTTCTTT.

This clonotype was seen many times. The chain carries TRBV12-3 or TRBV12-4 and TRBJ2-2; D remains unclear. The V gene lost 3 bases and the J gene lost 4 bases, with 15 bases spanning the gap. This CDR3 spans 16 amino acids. DNA for the CDR3: TGTGCCAGCAGTTTGTTCGGACCTTCCTTCACCGGGGAGCTGTTTTTT. It is translated as CASSLFGPSFTGELFF.

A word on this clonotype: It is likely a read error: a sequence one base away is far more abundant. Without the conserved terminal phenylalanine or tryptophan, this CDR3 likely stems from a read error. This chain connects TRBV28 to TRBJ1-2; 9 bases fit TRBD1. The CDR3 sequence is 15 residues long. With V trimmed by 6 bases and J by 2 bases, 7 bases remained unmatched. Germline V lookup: CDR1 MDHEN, CDR2 SYDVKM. CDR3 sequence reads: CASSIGTGLNYGYTL. CDR3 nucleotides: TGTGCCAGCAGCATCGGGACAGGGTTGAACTATGGCTACACCCTC.

The J gene is TRBJ1-6, the V gene TRBV6-1, with D unclear. V was pared by 5 bases and J by 7 bases, with 9 bases between. Germline V CDR1 and CDR2: MNHNS, SASEGT. CDR3 length: 13 residues. CDR3 DNA: TGTGCCAGCAGTCCTTTAGCCAATTCACCCCTCCACTTT. Translating it yields CASSPLANSPLHF.

This clonotype was detected only a few times. V and J are TRBV7-9 and TRBJ1-4; D gene ambiguous. The germline V and J ends were trimmed by 5 bases and 0 bases, with 10 bases remaining between them. The CDR3 is made up of 15 amino acids. The V gene's germline CDR1 is SEHNR and CDR2 FQNEAQ (reference sequence). The CDR3 bases are TGTGCCAGCAGCGCTTCGGATGCAACTAATGAAAAACTGTTTTTT. Its protein is CASSASDATNEKLFF.

This clonotype came up many times. CDR3: CASSLVTGFGETQYF. CDR3 bases: TGTGCCAGCAGCTTAGTGACAGGGTTTGGGGAGACCCAGTACTTC. The J gene is TRBJ2-5, the V gene TRBV5-6; 7 bases are a match to TRBD1. The CDR3 spans 15 residues. Germline V gives CDR1 SGHDT, CDR2 YYEEEE. Trimming at V came to 2 bases and at J to 5 bases, leaving 9 bases not matched to a gene.

The chain carries TRBV7-3 and TRBJ2-1; the D gene is possibly TRBD2 (6 bases). Germline loops: CDR1 SGHTA, CDR2 FQGTGA. This CDR3 spans 16 amino acids. Trimming stripped 5 bases from V and 2 bases from J, with 16 bases between. The CDR3 region has the DNA TGTGCCAGCAGCCCCCTCCTAGCGACGGCCTACAATGAGCAGTTCTTC. Protein: CASSPLLATAYNEQFF. Full variable domain (remainder filled in from reference TRBV7-3 and TRBJ2-1): GAGVSQTPSNKVTEKGKYVELRCDPISGHTALYWYRQSLGQGPEFLIYFQGTGAADDSGLPNDRFFAVRPEGSVSTLKIQRTERGDSAVYLCASSPLLATAYNEQFFGPGTRLTVL.

The gene calls are TRBV6-2 or TRBV6-3 and TRBJ1-5; TRBD1 is a possible D gene (5 bases). This CDR3 comprises 17 residues. Looked up from germline, CDR1 is MNHEY and CDR2 is SVGEGT. Between the trimmed V and J ends, which lost 0 bases and 2 bases, there was a span of 14 bases. The CDR3 protein is CASSYSIGQGGNQPQHF. The CDR3 nucleotides read TGTGCCAGCAGTTACTCAATTGGGCAGGGTGGCAATCAGCCCCAGCATTTT.

This rearrangement joins TRBV5-6 to TRBJ2-2, with a tentative D call TRBD2 (7 bases). The CDR3 runs 14 residues. V was pared by 2 bases and J by 6 bases, with 11 bases between. Per the germline V gene, CDR1 is SGHDT and CDR2 is YYEEEE. CDR3 residues: CASSFWGGPGELFF. CDR3 coding DNA: TGTGCCAGCAGCTTTTGGGGGGGGCCCGGGGAGCTGTTTTTT.

This clonotype was seen repeatedly, ten times or more. The chain recombines TRBV27 with TRBJ2-7; tentative D call: TRBD1 (6 bases). V lost 3 bases and J lost 4, with 13 bases in between. The CDR3 extends over 14 amino acids. CDR1 and CDR2 (germline): MNHEY, SMNVEV (reference sequence). This CDR3 reads CASSFGTMIYEQYF. CDR3 nucleotides: TGTGCCAGCAGTTTTGGGACAATGATATACGAGCAGTACTTC.

In this sample, this clonotype turned up many times. The chain employs TRBV14 and TRBJ1-5; possible D gene TRBD1, 5 bases. The CDR3 is 13 amino acids. Trimming cost V 3 bases and J 4 bases, with 7 bases left between them. Per the germline V gene, CDR1 is SGHDN and CDR2 is FVKESK. The CDR3: CASSQGPNQPQHF. The CDR3 coding sequence is TGTGCCAGCAGCCAGGGACCAAATCAGCCCCAGCATTTT.

CDR3 nucleotides: TGTGCCAGCAGTCCAACATATACCGGGGAGCTGTTTTTT. Encoded protein: CASSPTYTGELFF. The chain uses TRBV7-3 and TRBJ2-2; D gene ambiguous. Per germline, CDR1 SGHTA and CDR2 FQGTGA. The CDR3 is 13 amino acids. With 6 bases removed from V and 5 bases from J, the gap between germline ends came to 10 bases.

This clonotype was seen a few times. CDR3 DNA sequence: TGTGCCAGCAGCCCGGGACAGGGATCTTCTAACTATGGCTACACCTTC. Residues: CASSPGQGSSNYGYTF. This chain joins TRBV6-1 and TRBJ1-2, with 9 bases lining up with TRBD1. From germline, CDR1 is MNHNS and CDR2 SASEGT. V shed 6 bases, J shed 0 bases, and the junction held 8 bases outside the gene matches. There are 16 residues in the CDR3.

At least ten counts were recorded for this clonotype. J is TRBJ2-2 and V is TRBV6-1; D gene ambiguous. The CDR3 spans 15 residues. Trimming removed 8 bases from V and 0 bases from J, with 13 bases in between. The germline V gene encodes CDR1 MNHNS and CDR2 SASEGT. The CDR3 DNA reads as TGTGCCAGCGTGTATGGGCGGACGAACACCGGGGAGCTGTTTTTT. Amino acid sequence: CASVYGRTNTGELFF.

This clonotype came up once. The V gene is TRBV25-1, the J gene TRBJ1-1; 10 bases agree with TRBD1. The length of the CDR3 is 17 residues. The germline V gene has CDR1 MGHDK and CDR2 SYGVNS. After removal of 3 bases from V and 4 bases from J, the junction contained 11 bases not matched to a gene. The CDR3 reads CASSDRARTGGFTEAFF. In nucleotides, the CDR3 is TGTGCCAGCAGTGATCGAGCCCGGACAGGGGGTTTCACTGAAGCTTTCTTT.

This chain joins TRBV28 and TRBJ2-7, with D possibly being TRBD1 or TRBD2 (5 bases each). This CDR3 has 16 amino acids. CDR1 is MDHEN and CDR2 is SYDVKM in the germline V gene. Trimming took 6 bases from V and 0 from J, leaving 18 bases between them. CDR3 sequence (DNA): TGTGCCAGCAGCCAAGAGGGGCAGGCCCTCTCCTACGAGCAGTACTTC. Encoded protein: CASSQEGQALSYEQYF.